This TCR beta chain came from a study of cytomegalovirus exposure and HLA in healthy donors. Study overall: The roughly 130 validation repertoires used the same platform as the approximately 670 first-cohort repertoires (as reported by a later analysis).

Germline assignment: CDR1 MNHNS and CDR2 SASEGT. V lost 0 bases and J lost 7, with 16 bases in between. CDR3 length: 16 residues. Clones were sequenced by immunoSEQ multiplex PCR, and TCRdb holds only the in-frame ones, with some missing. The sample has under 95,000 clones; roughly 91% are singletons. With regard to this clone: Its target is unknown.

The study's findings and limits: High sensitivity and specificity were reportedly achieved when the classifier diagnosed cytomegalovirus status. Some TCR beta chains (around 160 of them) were listed as cytomegalovirus-associated.

The clonotype comes from a man aged 30 to 39 in good health and CMV-seronegative. J is TRBJ1-5 and V is TRBV6-1, with D perhaps TRBD1 (5 bases). The material sequenced was PBMCs. CDR3 coding DNA: TGTGCCAGCAGTGAAGCACGGCGTCAGGGTTGGCAGCCCCAGCATTTT. Translation gives CASSEARRQGWQPQHF.